The clone carrying this TCR beta chain was seen a single time. Its antigen is still unknown. Isolation recovered at least 6.5 million PBMCs from every sample. The data originate from a study of blood T cells in healthy people across ages. Notes on the study in general: Long-lived donors had more naive CD4+ cells and higher diversity than aged donors.

The second PCR ran about 6 to 12 cycles with a sample-barcoded 5' primer and J-beta primers. Researchers report that a template-switch adaptor with 12 random nucleotides tagged each cDNA molecule. TCRdb recomputed calls from the 5' RACE reads with MiXCR, one row per CDR3 protein. The profile covers 780,000 or so distinct CDR3 sequences, with roughly 50% appearing a single time and around a quarter taken by the ten largest. The TCR sequence derives from a man aged 40-49 years in good health. Sequencing was carried out using blood.

The CDR3 DNA reads TGTGCCAGCAGTCTTAGCCTTAGAAGCCTTAACCAAGAGACCCAGTACTTC. As protein: CASSLSLRSLNQETQYF. This rearrangement joins TRBV7-6 to TRBJ2-5; D unresolved. Trimming shortened V by 6 bases and J by 0 bases, and 20 bases separated the two germline ends. The CDR3 loop spans 17 amino acids. Germline lookup yields CDR1 SGHVS and CDR2 FNYEAQ. The full variable domain, with the rest looked up from reference TRBV7-6 and TRBJ2-5, is GAGVSQSPRYKVTKRGQDVALRCDPISGHVSLYWYRQALGQGPEFLTYFNYEAQQDKSGLPNDRFSAERPEGSISTLTIQRTEQRDSAMYRCASSLSLRSLNQETQYFGPGTRLLVL.